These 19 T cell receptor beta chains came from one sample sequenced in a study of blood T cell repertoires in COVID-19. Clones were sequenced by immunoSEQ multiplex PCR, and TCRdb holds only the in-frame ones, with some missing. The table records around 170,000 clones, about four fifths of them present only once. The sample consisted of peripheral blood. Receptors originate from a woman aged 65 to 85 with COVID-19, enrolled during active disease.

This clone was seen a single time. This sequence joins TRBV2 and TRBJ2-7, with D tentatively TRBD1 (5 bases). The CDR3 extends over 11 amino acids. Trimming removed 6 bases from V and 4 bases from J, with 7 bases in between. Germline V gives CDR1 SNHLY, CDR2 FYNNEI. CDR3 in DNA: TGTGCCAGCAGGACAGATTACGAGCAGTACTTC. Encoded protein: CASRTDYEQYF.

Here the CDR3 reads CASSPRASGTYEQYF. The CDR3 bases are TGTGCCAGCTCACCACGTGCTAGCGGGACCTACGAGCAGTACTTC. This sequence joins TRBV18 and TRBJ2-7; 9 bases match TRBD2. The CDR3 is made up of 15 amino acids. Per germline, CDR1 KGHSH and CDR2 LQKENI. The V segment lost 1 base and the J segment 2 bases; nucleotides outside the gene matches: 3. The complete variable domain, with remaining parts taken from reference TRBV18 and TRBJ2-7, reads NAGVMQNPRHLVRRRGQEARLRCSPMKGHSHVYWYRQLPEEGLKFMVYLQKENIIDESGMPKERFSAEFPKEGPSILRIQQVVRGDSAAYFCASSPRASGTYEQYFGPGTRLTVT.

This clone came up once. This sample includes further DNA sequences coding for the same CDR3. For the CDR3, the DNA is TGTGCCAGCAGTGGGCAGGGGTCCTACAATGAGCAGTTCTTC. Amino acid sequence: CASSGQGSYNEQFF. The chain recombines TRBV2 with TRBJ2-1, with D possibly being TRBD1 (6 bases). Per the germline V gene, CDR1 is SNHLY and CDR2 is FYNNEI. V lost 4 bases and J 1 base, leaving 8 bases between the germline ends. There are 14 residues in the CDR3.

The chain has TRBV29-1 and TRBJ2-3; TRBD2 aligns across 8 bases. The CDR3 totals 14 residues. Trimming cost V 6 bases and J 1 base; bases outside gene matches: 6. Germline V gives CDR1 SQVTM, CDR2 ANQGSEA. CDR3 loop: CSVTGTRGTDTQYF. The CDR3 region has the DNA TGCAGCGTGACCGGGACTAGAGGCACAGATACGCAGTATTTT.

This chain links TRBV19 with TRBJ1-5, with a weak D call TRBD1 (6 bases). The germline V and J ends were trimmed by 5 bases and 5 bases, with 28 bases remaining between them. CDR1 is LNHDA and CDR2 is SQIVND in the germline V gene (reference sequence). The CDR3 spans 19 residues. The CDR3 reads CASSPRGQGTYSLHQPQHF. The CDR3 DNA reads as TGTGCCAGTAGTCCGCGGGGGCAGGGAACTTACTCCTTACATCAGCCCCAGCATTTT.

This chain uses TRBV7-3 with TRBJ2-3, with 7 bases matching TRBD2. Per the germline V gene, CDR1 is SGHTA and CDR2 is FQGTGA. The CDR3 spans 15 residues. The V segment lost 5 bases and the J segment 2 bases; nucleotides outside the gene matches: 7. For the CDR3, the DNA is TGTGCCAGCAGCCTCTCGGCGGGAGACACAGATACGCAGTATTTT. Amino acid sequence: CASSLSAGDTDTQYF.

The CDR3 DNA follows: TGTGCCAGCAGCGGACAGGGATATGGCTACACCTTC. Amino acid sequence: CASSGQGYGYTF. This chain connects TRBV7-2 to TRBJ1-2; TRBD1 aligns across 8 bases. Trimming removed 5 bases from V and 5 bases from J; junction bases left unmatched: 1. The germline gives CDR1 SGHTA, CDR2 FQGNSA. The CDR3 consists of 12 residues.

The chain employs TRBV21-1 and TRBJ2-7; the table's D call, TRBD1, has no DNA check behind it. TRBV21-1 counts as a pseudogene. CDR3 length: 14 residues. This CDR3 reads CASSREPRGQTCYF. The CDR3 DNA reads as TGTGCCAGCAGCAGAGAACCCCGGGGACAGACTTGTTACTTC.

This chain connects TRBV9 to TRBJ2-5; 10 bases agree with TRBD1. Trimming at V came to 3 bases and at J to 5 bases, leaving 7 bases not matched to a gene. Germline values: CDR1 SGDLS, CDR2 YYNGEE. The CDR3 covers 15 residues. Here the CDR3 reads CASSAGTGVSETQYF. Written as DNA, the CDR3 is TGTGCCAGCAGCGCCGGGACAGGGGTTTCGGAGACCCAGTACTTC.

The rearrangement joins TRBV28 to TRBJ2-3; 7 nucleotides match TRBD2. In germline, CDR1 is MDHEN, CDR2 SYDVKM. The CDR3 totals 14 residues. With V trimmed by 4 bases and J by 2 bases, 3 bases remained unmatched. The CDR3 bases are TGTGCCAGCAGTTCTGGGACTATCACAGATACGCAGTATTTT. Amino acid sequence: CASSSGTITDTQYF.

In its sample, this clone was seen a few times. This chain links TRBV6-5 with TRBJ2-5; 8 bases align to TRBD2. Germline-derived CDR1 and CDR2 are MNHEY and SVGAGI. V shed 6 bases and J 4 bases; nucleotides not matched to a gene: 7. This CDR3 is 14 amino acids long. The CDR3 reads CASSPGLAGETQYF. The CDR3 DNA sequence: TGTGCCAGCAGCCCGGGCCTAGCGGGAGAGACCCAGTACTTC.

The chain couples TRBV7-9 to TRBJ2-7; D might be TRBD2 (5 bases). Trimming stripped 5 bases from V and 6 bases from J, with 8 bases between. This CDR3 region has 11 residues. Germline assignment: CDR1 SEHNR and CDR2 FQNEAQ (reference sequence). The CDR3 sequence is CASSEGPEQYF. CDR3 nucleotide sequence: TGTGCCAGCAGCGAGGGCCCCGAGCAGTACTTC. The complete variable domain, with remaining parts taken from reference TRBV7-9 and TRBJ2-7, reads DTGVSQNPRHKITKRGQNVTFRCDPISEHNRLYWYRQTLGQGPEFLTYFQNEAQLEKSRLLSDRFSAERPKGSFSTLEIQRTEQGDSAMYLCASSEGPEQYFGPGTRLTVT.

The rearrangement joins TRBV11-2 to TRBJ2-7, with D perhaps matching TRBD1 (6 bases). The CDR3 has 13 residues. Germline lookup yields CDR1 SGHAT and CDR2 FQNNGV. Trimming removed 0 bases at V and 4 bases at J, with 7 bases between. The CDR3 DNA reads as TGTGCCAGCAGCTTAGACAGGGGTTACGAGCAGTACTTC. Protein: CASSLDRGYEQYF.

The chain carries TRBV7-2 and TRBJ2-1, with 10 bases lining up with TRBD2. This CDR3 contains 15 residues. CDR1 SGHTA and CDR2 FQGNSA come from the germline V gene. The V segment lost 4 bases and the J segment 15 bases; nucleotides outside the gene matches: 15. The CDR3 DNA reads TGTGCCAGCAGCTCCTGGACTAGCGGAGAACCACAGGCGTTCTTC. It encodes CASSSWTSGEPQAFF.

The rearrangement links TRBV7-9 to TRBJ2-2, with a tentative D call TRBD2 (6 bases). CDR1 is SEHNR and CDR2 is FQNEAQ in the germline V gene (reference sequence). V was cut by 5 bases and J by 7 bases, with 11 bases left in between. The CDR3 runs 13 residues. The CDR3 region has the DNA TGTGCCAGCAGCGAAATGCGGGACGGGGAGCTGTTTTTT. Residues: CASSEMRDGELFF.

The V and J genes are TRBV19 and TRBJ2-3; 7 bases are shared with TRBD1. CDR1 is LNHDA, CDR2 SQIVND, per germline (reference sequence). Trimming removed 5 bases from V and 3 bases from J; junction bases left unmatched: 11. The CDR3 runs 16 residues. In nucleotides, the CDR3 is TGTGCCAGTAGTTCTCAGGACAGGTTCTCGACAGATACGCAGTATTTT. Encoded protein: CASSSQDRFSTDTQYF.

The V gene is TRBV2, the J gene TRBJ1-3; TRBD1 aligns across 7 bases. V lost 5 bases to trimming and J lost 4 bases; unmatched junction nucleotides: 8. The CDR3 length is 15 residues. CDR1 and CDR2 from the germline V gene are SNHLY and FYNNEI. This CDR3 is CASSREGAAGNTIYF. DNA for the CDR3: TGTGCCAGCAGTCGGGAGGGGGCAGCGGGAAACACCATATATTTT.

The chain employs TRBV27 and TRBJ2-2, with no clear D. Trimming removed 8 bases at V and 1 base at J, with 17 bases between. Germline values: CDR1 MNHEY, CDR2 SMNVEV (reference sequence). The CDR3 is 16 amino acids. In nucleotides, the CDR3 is TGTGCCAGCGGTCGCGGAACCCTTTTGAACACCGGGGAGCTGTTTTTT. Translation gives CASGRGTLLNTGELFF.

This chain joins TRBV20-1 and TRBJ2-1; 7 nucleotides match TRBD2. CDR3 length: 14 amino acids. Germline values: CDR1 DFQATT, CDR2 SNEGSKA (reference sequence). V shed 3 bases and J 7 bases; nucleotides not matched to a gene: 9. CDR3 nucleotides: TGCAGTGCTAGTCTGGCGGGAGTTAAAAATGAGCAGTTCTTC. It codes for CSASLAGVKNEQFF.